This T cell receptor (beta chain) stems from a study of a mutant IDH1 vaccine in newly diagnosed glioma. V was cut by 5 bases and J by 3 bases, with 12 bases left in between. CDR1 is SGHDT, CDR2 YYEEEE, per germline. CDR3 length: 14 amino acids. Time point here: baseline, week 1 (first vaccination visit). Treatment defined: pre-vaccination baseline after standard-of-care therapy. In every donor, the tumor was a new WHO grade 3 or 4 IDH1-mutant, ATRX-lost astrocytoma. The protocol was immunoSEQ multiplex PCR, while the TCRdb copy is restricted to in-frame clones and leaves out a portion. The table has tens of thousands of clones, roughly 80% seen once.

This clonotype originated in a woman aged 40 to 50 with glioma. The chain has TRBV5-6 and TRBJ1-3; D call uncertain. The source material was PBMCs, sampled from a glioma patient treated with radiotherapy, temozolomide or both. The CDR3 sequence: CASRPQTGGNTIYF. CDR3 in DNA: TGTGCCAGCAGGCCGCAAACCGGTGGAAACACCATATATTTT.